This TCR beta chain is drawn from a study of molecular identifiers for immune sequencing clone quantification. Findings and caveats of the study: Naive cells had under 1% of molecules in clones above 20 RNA copies, effectors over 97%. The study reportedly detected spiked Jurkat TCR RNA from one cell among around 1 million naive cells.

Isolation of naive CD8 T cells was achieved by sorting on a CD8+CD4-CCR7+CD45RA+ phenotype. Germline V gene data show CDR1 as SGHRS and CDR2 as YFSETQ. CDR3 length: 11 amino acids. TCRdb independently ran MiXCR on the PCR reads; one entry per CDR3 protein. This sample has about 97,000 distinct CDR3 sequences, with roughly 26% found just once. This clonotype was observed a few times. Its antigen is still unknown. A much larger clone lies a single base off, so this may be a read error. The TCR originated in a human donor in good health. Some libraries in this study had Jurkat cell RNA spiked in. Sequenced material: naive CD8+ T cells from blood, with Jurkat cell RNA spiked in. Subset denoted: FACS-sorted CD8+CD4-CCR7+CD45RA+ naive T cells. This sequence joins TRBV5-1 and TRBJ2-7, with D hard to call. CDR3 region: CVSAHKGEQYF. The DNA of the CDR3 is TGCGTCAGCGCTCATAAGGGCGAGCAGTACTTC.